This is a list of T cell receptor beta chains from one sample in a study of blood T cell repertoires in COVID-19. Assay: immunoSEQ multiplex PCR; the TCRdb copy retains only in-frame clones and omits some. The sample has about 400,000 clones; about 88% are singletons. The sequenced sample was peripheral blood. The receptors were gathered from a human donor in a cohort sampled during active COVID-19. The CDR3 runs from the conserved cysteine through the conserved F or W. A D gene is named only where the DNA matches it firmly. Only some rows state a clone size, as once, few, many or a class for expanded clones.

v_call	d_call	clone_size	j_call	cdr3_aa	cdr3_nt
TRBV19	TRBD1	-	TRBJ1-4	CASSKDRTNEKLFF	TGTGCCAGTAGTAAGGACAGGACAAATGAAAAACTGTTTTTT
TRBV30	-	-	TRBJ1-3	CACYIGTAGNTIYF	TGTGCCTGTTACATAGGGACTGCTGGAAACACCATATATTTT
TRBV12-3/TRBV12-4	TRBD2	many	TRBJ2-2	CAGGGRTGELFF	TGTGCCGGCGGGGGGCGCACCGGGGAGCTGTTTTTT
TRBV27	-	-	TRBJ1-1	CASSPLGQGNTEAFF	TGTGCCAGCAGTCCCCTCGGGCAGGGCAACACTGAAGCTTTCTTT
TRBV24-1	-	-	TRBJ1-5	CATGQRYSNQPQHF	TGTGCCACCGGACAGAGATATAGCAATCAGCCCCAGCATTTT
TRBV30	TRBD1	-	TRBJ1-5	CAWSDRGNSNQPQHF	TGTGCCTGGAGTGACAGGGGAAATAGCAATCAGCCCCAGCATTTT
TRBV6-5	-	-	TRBJ1-2	CASSRRESSGYTF	TGTGCCAGCAGTCGGAGGGAATCGTCAGGCTACACCTTC
TRBV19	-	-	TRBJ2-3	CASSVALGGARTDTQYF	TGTGCCAGTAGTGTAGCCCTGGGGGGGGCTCGCACAGATACGCAGTATTTT
TRBV5-1	TRBD2	-	TRBJ2-7	CASSAGTGGREQYF	TGCGCCAGCAGCGCAGGGACGGGGGGTCGAGAGCAGTACTTC
TRBV7-9	-	-	TRBJ2-7	CASSFPQGATYEQYF	TGTGCCAGCAGCTTCCCCCAAGGGGCTACATACGAGCAGTACTTC
TRBV27	-	-	TRBJ2-1	CASRARGFGDEQFF	TGTGCCAGCAGGGCGAGGGGGTTTGGGGATGAGCAGTTCTTC
TRBV7-2	-	-	TRBJ1-3	CASSRQGASSGNTIYF	TGTGCCAGCAGTCGGCAGGGTGCTTCTTCTGGAAACACCATATATTTT
TRBV18	TRBD1	-	TRBJ2-5	CASSPKMGQGSQETQYF	TGTGCCAGCTCACCAAAGATGGGACAGGGGTCCCAAGAGACCCAGTACTTC
TRBV5-5	-	-	TRBJ2-3	CATGGRGTDTQYF	TGTGCCACCGGGGGGCGGGGCACAGATACGCAGTATTTT
TRBV6-5	-	-	TRBJ1-2	CASSYRAARVGYTF	TGTGCCAGCAGTTACAGGGCGGCGAGGGTTGGCTACACCTTC
TRBV27	TRBD1	-	TRBJ1-1	CASSPLYRGSRTEAFF	TGTGCCAGCAGTCCGCTATACAGGGGAAGTAGGACTGAAGCTTTCTTT
TRBV7-9	-	-	TRBJ2-2	CASSLASGDGGELFF	TGTGCCAGCAGCTTAGCTTCCGGGGATGGCGGGGAGCTGTTTTTT
TRBV9	-	-	TRBJ2-3	CASSVAPQGAGGTDTQYF	TGTGCCAGCAGCGTAGCCCCCCAAGGCGCAGGTGGCACAGATACGCAGTATTTT
TRBV19	TRBD2	-	TRBJ2-2	CASSLQRGGYTGELFF	TGTGCCAGTAGTCTACAGCGGGGGGGCTACACCGGGGAGCTGTTTTTT
TRBV5-1	-	-	TRBJ2-5	CASSSPRQGMKETQYF	TGCGCCAGCAGCTCCCCTCGGCAGGGGATGAAGGAGACCCAGTACTTC
TRBV27	-	-	TRBJ1-1	CASRVARAFF	TGTGCCAGCAGGGTAGCACGGGCTTTCTTT
TRBV5-4	-	-	TRBJ2-3	CAPMSGGTDTQYF	TGTGCACCGATGAGTGGTGGTACAGATACGCAGTATTTT
TRBV18	-	-	TRBJ2-7	CASSPGQGGSYEQYF	TGTGCCAGCTCACCGGGCCAGGGGGGCAGTTACGAGCAGTACTTC
TRBV6-1	-	-	TRBJ1-2	CASSEQGRYGYTF	TGTGCCAGCAGTGAACAGGGGCGGTATGGCTACACCTTC
TRBV30	-	-	TRBJ1-2	CAWSGEGQTNYGYTF	TGTGCCTGGAGTGGCGAAGGACAGACTAACTATGGCTACACCTTC
TRBV28	TRBD1	-	TRBJ1-5	CASKWTGGDQPQHF	TGTGCCAGCAAATGGACAGGGGGTGATCAGCCCCAGCATTTT
TRBV19	-	-	TRBJ2-7	CASSSSAASYYEQYF	TGTGCCAGTAGTAGCTCCGCGGCGTCCTACTACGAGCAGTACTTC
TRBV28	TRBD1	-	TRBJ1-5	CASSLGQGPGSNQPQHF	TGTGCCAGCAGCCTTGGACAGGGACCAGGGAGCAATCAGCCCCAGCATTTT
TRBV30	TRBD1	-	TRBJ1-1	CAWRAGQRNTEAFF	TGTGCCTGGAGGGCGGGACAGCGGAACACTGAAGCTTTCTTT
TRBV9	TRBD2	-	TRBJ2-7	CASSPDGREGRYEQYF	TGTGCCAGCAGCCCCGATGGGAGGGAGGGTCGCTACGAGCAGTACTTC
TRBV7-9	TRBD1	-	TRBJ2-7	CASSLITGGMYEQYF	TGTGCCAGCAGCTTAATCACAGGGGGTATGTACGAGCAGTACTTC
TRBV7-6	TRBD2	-	TRBJ2-1	CASSQSSSGSGNEQFF	TGTGCCAGCAGCCAGTCATCTAGCGGGAGCGGGAATGAGCAGTTCTTC
TRBV5-8	TRBD1	-	TRBJ1-6	CASSADGTGNNSPLHF	TGTGCCAGCAGCGCTGACGGGACAGGAAATAATTCACCCCTCCACTTT
TRBV3-1/TRBV3-2	TRBD1	-	TRBJ2-5	CASSQGQIQETQYF	TGTGCCAGCAGCCAGGGACAGATACAAGAGACCCAGTACTTC
TRBV3-1/TRBV3-2	TRBD1	-	TRBJ1-2	CASSDRTGGASGYTF	TGTGCCAGCAGCGACCGGACAGGGGGCGCGTCTGGCTACACCTTC
TRBV5-1	-	-	TRBJ2-1	CASSLEPNSYNEQFF	TGCGCCAGCAGCTTGGAACCTAACTCCTACAATGAGCAGTTCTTC
TRBV10-3	-	-	TRBJ1-5	CAIRQDSNQPQHF	TGTGCCATACGACAGGATAGCAATCAGCCCCAGCATTTT
TRBV5-1	TRBD2	-	TRBJ2-3	CASSLVTSGLTDTQYF	TGCGCCAGCAGCTTGGTAACTAGCGGCCTCACAGATACGCAGTATTTT
TRBV6-5	-	-	TRBJ2-7	CASTRDQAPPYEQYF	TGTGCCAGCACCAGGGATCAGGCCCCCCCCTACGAGCAGTACTTC